These 20 T cell receptor beta chains came from one sample sequenced in a study of T cell changes during pregnancy in multiple sclerosis. Sequenced by immunoSEQ multiplex PCR; TCRdb stores in-frame clones only, minus some. The table has 45,000 to 55,000 clones, more than 85% seen once. The sequencing here drew on peripheral blood, taken after pregnancy. Receptors were obtained from a female donor with multiple sclerosis, enrolled in a pregnancy study.

This chain links TRBV4-1 with TRBJ1-1; D gene uncertain. V was cut by 4 bases and J by 4 bases, with 13 bases left in between. Per germline, CDR1 MGHRA and CDR2 YSYEKL. CDR3 length: 14 amino acids. The CDR3 bases are TGCGCCAGCAGCCCACGCCGGGGTGGCACTGAAGCTTTCTTT. Translation: CASSPRRGGTEAFF.

The CDR3 reads CASSERAAGGNTIYF. The CDR3 DNA reads as TGTGCCAGCAGTGAAAGGGCAGCGGGAGGAAACACCATATATTTT. The chain carries TRBV6-1 and TRBJ1-3, with unresolved D. Germline V gives CDR1 MNHNS, CDR2 SASEGT. The CDR3 loop spans 15 amino acids. V was trimmed by 2 bases and J by 4 bases, leaving 12 bases between them.

The V and J genes are TRBV30 and TRBJ1-5; TRBD1 matches 9 bases. There are 16 residues in the CDR3. Germline assignment: CDR1 GTSNPN and CDR2 SVGIG (reference sequence). V dropped 0 bases and J dropped 6; count of bases not matched to a gene: 9. CDR3 nucleotides: TGTGCCTGGAGTGTAAAACCGGGACAGGGCTTTCAGCCCCAGCATTTT. Translating it yields CAWSVKPGQGFQPQHF.

As concerns this clone: One junction end does not reproduce the germline sequence, and a read error may be involved. This sequence joins TRBV25-1 and TRBJ1-1; D ambiguous. The germline V gene encodes CDR1 MGHDK and CDR2 SYGVNS. The CDR3 runs 12 residues. Written as DNA, the CDR3 is TGTGCCAGCGGCCCGGGGAACGCTGAAGCTTTCTTT. It encodes CASGPGNAEAFF.

The rearrangement uses TRBV5-6 and TRBJ2-4; possible D gene TRBD2, 5 bases. Trimming cost V 4 bases and J 1 base, with 6 bases left between them. Germline V gene data show CDR1 as SGHDT and CDR2 as YYEEEE. This CDR3 has 13 amino acids. This chain's CDR3 is CASSGEAKNIQYF. As DNA, the CDR3 is TGTGCCAGCAGCGGGGAGGCCAAAAACATTCAGTACTTC. The entire variable domain, with the rest obtained from reference TRBV5-6 and TRBJ2-4, is as follows: DAGVTQSPTHLIKTRGQQVTLRCSPKSGHDTVSWYQQALGQGPQFIFQYYEEEERQRGNFPDRFSGHQFPNYSSELNVNALLLGDSALYLCASSGEAKNIQYFGAGTRLSVL.

The V call is TRBV4-3, the J call TRBJ1-1; D gene ambiguous. CDR1 LGHNA and CDR2 YSLEER come from the germline V gene. Trimming removed 0 bases from V and 3 bases from J, with 8 bases in between. The CDR3 is 14 residues long. The CDR3 region is CASSQDGRYTEAFF. DNA for the CDR3: TGCGCCAGCAGCCAAGATGGGAGATACACTGAAGCTTTCTTT.

The chain links TRBV4-3 to TRBJ2-5, with a possible D match to TRBD2 (6 bases). Germline loops: CDR1 LGHNA, CDR2 YSLEER. V lost 1 base to trimming and J lost 4 bases, with 13 bases between them. The CDR3 spans 15 residues. For the CDR3, the DNA is TGCGCCAGCAGCCAAGGGGCAATGGGGGGAGAGACCCAGTACTTC. Encoded protein: CASSQGAMGGETQYF.

This chain uses TRBV7-9 with TRBJ1-1; D is ambiguous. Germline values: CDR1 SEHNR, CDR2 FQNEAQ (reference sequence). V lost 3 bases to trimming and J lost 1 base, with 9 bases between them. The length of the CDR3 is 14 residues. CDR3 amino acids: CASSLTTGNTEAFF. The DNA for the CDR3 is TGTGCCAGCAGCTTGACTACGGGGAACACTGAAGCTTTCTTT.

The genes are TRBV18 and TRBJ2-7, with D possibly TRBD1 on 5 matching bases. This CDR3 contains 15 residues. Trimming pared 3 bases from V and 0 bases from J, leaving 12 bases between. The V gene's germline CDR1 is KGHSH and CDR2 LQKENI. The CDR3 here is CASSPALGDSYEQYF. CDR3 coding DNA: TGTGCCAGCTCACCGGCATTAGGGGACTCCTACGAGCAGTACTTC. Full variable domain (remainder filled in from reference TRBV18 and TRBJ2-7): NAGVMQNPRHLVRRRGQEARLRCSPMKGHSHVYWYRQLPEEGLKFMVYLQKENIIDESGMPKERFSAEFPKEGPSILRIQQVVRGDSAAYFCASSPALGDSYEQYFGPGTRLTVT.

The chain uses TRBV29-1 and TRBJ2-7; D is possibly TRBD2 (7 bases). The CDR3 consists of 13 residues. CDR1 is SQVTM, CDR2 ANQGSEA, per germline. V shed 6 bases and J shed 4 bases, with 16 bases lying between them. The CDR3 loop reads CSVGGGESYEQYF. The CDR3 DNA is TGCAGCGTGGGGGGGGGCGAATCGTACGAGCAGTACTTC.

A note on this clone: The junction shows a germline mismatch at one end, possibly a read error. This rearrangement joins TRBV27 to TRBJ2-1; 10 nucleotides line up with TRBD2. The V gene's germline CDR1 is MNHEY and CDR2 SMNVEV (reference sequence). CDR3 length: 13 amino acids. CDR3 amino acids: CASSDGTKRGGLF. The CDR3 nucleotides are TGTGCCAGCAGTGACGGGACTAAGCGGGGGGGCCTCTTC.

J is TRBJ2-1 and V is TRBV15; D may be TRBD2 (5 bases). The CDR3 spans 15 residues. The germline V and J ends were trimmed by 1 base and 8 bases, with 15 bases remaining between them. Germline V CDR1 and CDR2: LNHNV, YYDKDF (reference sequence). CDR3 residues: CATSRVRGISDEQFF. The CDR3 nucleotides are TGTGCCACCAGCAGAGTACGGGGTATCAGCGATGAGCAGTTCTTC.

This sequence joins TRBV6-6 and TRBJ2-1, with a possible D match to TRBD2 (7 bases). This CDR3 region has 11 residues. Per the germline V gene, CDR1 is MNHNY and CDR2 is SVGAGI (reference sequence). Trimming stripped 8 bases from V and 9 bases from J, with 11 bases between. Here the CDR3 reads CASGGGIEQFF. The CDR3 nucleotides are TGTGCCAGCGGGGGGGGCATTGAGCAGTTCTTC.

This rearrangement joins TRBV1 to TRBJ2-5; the table's D gene call, TRBD2, was not cross checked with the DNA. TRBV1 represents a pseudogene. This CDR3 is 15 amino acids long. For the CDR3, the DNA is TGCACCAGCAGCCCCCAGCCGGGGGACTTGGAGACCCAGTACTTC. It yields the protein CTSSPQPGDLETQYF.

The chain employs TRBV27 and TRBJ2-7; TRBD2 matches at 12 bases. CDR1 and CDR2 (germline): MNHEY, SMNVEV (reference sequence). This CDR3 is built from 16 residues. V dropped 0 bases and J dropped 7; count of bases not matched to a gene: 7. CDR3 protein: CASSLSSLAGGREQYF. CDR3 nucleotides: TGTGCCAGCAGTTTATCGTCACTAGCGGGGGGCAGGGAGCAGTACTTC.

The chain couples TRBV5-4 to TRBJ1-1; possible D gene TRBD1, 5 bases. V was shortened by 2 bases and J by 3 bases, with 8 bases between the two germline ends. Germline V gene data show CDR1 as SGHNT and CDR2 as YYREEE (reference sequence). This CDR3 comprises 13 residues. The CDR3 DNA sequence: TGTGCCAGCAGCTTACAGGCCGACACTGAAGCTTTCTTT. Its translation is CASSLQADTEAFF.

In this sample, this clone turned up once. The rearrangement uses TRBV7-2 and TRBJ2-7, with TRBD2 matching over 15 bases. The CDR3 is 14 residues long. CDR1 is SGHTA, CDR2 FQGNSA, per germline. V lost 1 base and J lost 11; bases outside the gene matches: 3. The chain's CDR3 is CASSLDWTSGGEYF. CDR3 in DNA: TGTGCCAGCAGCTTAGATTGGACTAGCGGGGGGGAGTACTTC.

The CDR3 loop is CASKLQGGYQETQYF. CDR3 bases: TGTGCCAGCAAGCTCCAGGGTGGATACCAAGAGACCCAGTACTTC. V usage is TRBV6-5 and J usage is TRBJ2-5; D may be TRBD1 (5 bases). With 7 bases removed from V and 0 bases from J, the gap between germline ends came to 15 bases. Germline CDR1 is MNHEY and CDR2 is SVGAGI. The CDR3 is 15 residues long.

This clone is a singleton in its sample. The gene calls are TRBV19 and TRBJ1-5; the D gene is possibly TRBD1 (5 bases). Trimming stripped 9 bases from V and 6 bases from J, with 18 bases between. Germline loops: CDR1 LNHDA, CDR2 SQIVND (reference sequence). This CDR3 comprises 14 residues. The DNA of the CDR3 is TGTGCCAGCATGCTCGGGAGGGGCGCTCAGCCCCAGCATTTT. Translated: CASMLGRGAQPQHF.

A single count supports this clone. The chain uses TRBV5-6 and TRBJ2-1, with D perhaps matching TRBD2 (5 bases). Trimming took 0 bases from V and 10 from J, leaving 8 bases between them. CDR3 length: 12 amino acids. Germline CDR1 reads SGHDT; CDR2 reads YYEEEE. CDR3 DNA: TGTGCCAGCAGCTTGGGTAGCGTCGAGCAGTTCTTC. This codes for CASSLGSVEQFF.